Sequencing of this T cell receptor beta chain was carried out in a study of control samples from healthy donors and cancer patients. Profiled with immunoSEQ multiplex PCR; TCRdb holds only in-frame clones, not every one. The sample shows more than 150,000 clones, about 93% of them seen only once. This CDR3 is built from 13 residues. Germline CDR1 reads GTSNPN; CDR2 reads SVGIG (reference sequence). V gave up 1 base and J gave up 2 bases, with 8 bases separating them. The sequencing input was blood. The rearrangement uses TRBV30 and TRBJ1-2; tentatively, D is TRBD1 (6 bases). The TCR comes from a man aged 18 to 29 in good health. The CDR3 nucleotides are TGTGCCTGGAGTGAGCAGGGGAACTATGGCTACACCTTC. Translated, it gives CAWSEQGNYGYTF.